A selection of T cell receptor beta chains follows, all from one sample in a study of T cells in Graves' hyperthyroidism and ophthalmopathy. TCRdb called the multiplex PCR reads again in MiXCR, with one record for every CDR3 protein. The sample lists around 500,000 distinct CDR3 sequences, approximately 15% occurring once. Sequenced material: blood. All receptors derive from a woman aged 18 to 35 with Graves' hyperthyroidism. Both conserved end residues are part of each CDR3. A D gene is named only where the DNA matches it firmly. For some rows the clone size is stated as once, few or many, or as a class when expanded; others skip it.

many,TRBV7-3,TRBD1,CASRRGTVDASEAFF
many,TRBV7-2,TRBD1,CASTEQGLVSEKLFF
.,TRBV28,.,CASRSSGLVYEQYF
many,TRBV27,.,CARHRVLRRLAPQETQYF
many,TRBV12-3/TRBV12-4,.,CASRRSGNSGNTIYF
few,TRBV20-1,.,CSARDESGRTYEQYF
.,TRBV10-3,TRBD2,CAISEWVAGGGEQFF
many,TRBV30,.,CAWTREEEKLFF
many,TRBV3-1,.,CASRASDYGYTF
.,TRBV12-3/TRBV12-4,.,CASSLGVSNYGYTF
many,TRBV5-5,.,CASSLTPYLTDKAFF
many,TRBV9,.,CASSGGTPSSYNEQFF
few,TRBV9,TRBD2,CASSETSGRTDTQYF
many,TRBV7-3,TRBD2,CASSLISGSTDTQYF
many,TRBV28,TRBD2,CASSPPVGGLAETQYF
many,TRBV3-1,.,CASSQIGDVGASADTQYF
many,TRBV10-3,.,CAISPRADDGYTF
.,TRBV7-3,.,CASSLQRPSNTGELFF
.,TRBV9,TRBD2,CASSVPGGREETQYF
.,TRBV2,.,CASTVTGGPTGELFF
many,TRBV3-1,.,CASSQAGTPSGYTF
few,TRBV9,TRBD2,CASSPRLAADTGELFF
once,TRBV7-9,TRBD2,CASSLGFFQLLARDNEQFF
.,TRBV20-1,TRBD1,CSAREAGGTDGNTIYF